The present T cell receptor (beta chain) was sequenced within a study of blood T cell repertoires in COVID-19. Study details: Samples representing acute and convalescent COVID-19 were sourced from the United States, Italy and Spain. PBMCs, B-cell-depleted T cells, or T cells were the source of the cDNA or gDNA that made up the material.

The repertoire was sequenced with immunoSEQ multiplex PCR; TCRdb's copy has only in-frame clones and lacks some. The sample records 250,000 or so clones, 84% being singletons. Germline-derived CDR1 and CDR2 are SGHVS and FNYEAQ. V lost 5 bases and J lost 6; bases outside the gene matches: 7. The CDR3 is made up of 14 amino acids. This clone was counted ten times or more. This TCR was sampled from a man in his fifties or sixties with acute or convalescent COVID-19. The chain carries TRBV7-6 and TRBJ1-1; 9 bases match TRBD1. Sequencing used peripheral blood. Here the CDR3 reads CASSPTGGSPEAFF. Here the CDR3 DNA reads TGTGCCAGCAGCCCGACAGGGGGTAGTCCTGAAGCTTTCTTT. Complete variable domain (other parts from reference TRBV7-6 and TRBJ1-1): GAGVSQSPRYKVTKRGQDVALRCDPISGHVSLYWYRQALGQGPEFLTYFNYEAQQDKSGLPNDRFSAERPEGSISTLTIQRTEQRDSAMYRCASSPTGGSPEAFFGQGTRLTVV.